The clone carrying this T cell receptor (beta chain) occurred many times. What it recognizes is unknown. This record comes from a study of CD8 T cells in ankylosing spondylitis. Study-wide results and caveats: Researchers reportedly found disease-linked clones significantly enriched in matched ankylosing spondylitis synovial fluid. Certain motif variants had earlier been reported in reactive arthritis synovial fluid and blood.

One entry per CDR3 protein results from TCRdb running MiXCR on the 5' RACE reads. The sample has 180,000 or so distinct CDR3 sequences, 11% seen once. The CDR3 extends over 14 amino acids. Unmatched junction bases numbered 4, after V lost 8 bases and J lost 1 base. The sequenced sample consisted of blood, either unsorted or a sorted T cell fraction (not recorded which). The TCR was taken from a male donor with ankylosing spondylitis or in good health (not recorded which). The chain is built from TRBV12-3 or TRBV12-4 and TRBJ2-5; 10 bases match TRBD2. Written as DNA, the CDR3 is TGTGCCAGCCTTAGCGGGGGGCCCCAAGAGACCCAGTACTTC. This sequence encodes CASLSGGPQETQYF.